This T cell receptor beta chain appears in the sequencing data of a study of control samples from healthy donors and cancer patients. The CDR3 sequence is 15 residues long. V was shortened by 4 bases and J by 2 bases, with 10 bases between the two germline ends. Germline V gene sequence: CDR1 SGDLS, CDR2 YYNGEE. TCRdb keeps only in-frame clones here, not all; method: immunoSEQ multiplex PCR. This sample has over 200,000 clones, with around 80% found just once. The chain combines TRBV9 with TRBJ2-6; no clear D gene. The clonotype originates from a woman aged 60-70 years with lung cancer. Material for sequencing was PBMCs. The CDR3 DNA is TGTGCCAGCAGCTCCCGATCGGCTGGGGCCAACGTCCTGACTTTC. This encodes CASSSRSAGANVLTF.